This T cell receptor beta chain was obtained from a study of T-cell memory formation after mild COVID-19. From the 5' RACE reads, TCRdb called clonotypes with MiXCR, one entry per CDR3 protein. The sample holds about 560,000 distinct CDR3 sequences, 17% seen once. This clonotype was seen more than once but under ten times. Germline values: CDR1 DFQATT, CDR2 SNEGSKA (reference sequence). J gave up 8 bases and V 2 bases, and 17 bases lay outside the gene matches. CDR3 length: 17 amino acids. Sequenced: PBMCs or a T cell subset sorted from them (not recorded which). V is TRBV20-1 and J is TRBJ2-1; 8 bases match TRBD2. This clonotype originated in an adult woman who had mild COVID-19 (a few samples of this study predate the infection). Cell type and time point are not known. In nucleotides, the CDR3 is TGCAGTGCTAGACTGCAACTAGTAGGCGGGGGGATTGATGAGCAGTTCTTC. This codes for CSARLQLVGGGIDEQFF.